Listed here are 25 T cell receptor beta chains from one sample, sequenced in a study of beta chain features in type 1 diabetes. TCRB transcripts that were expressed got sequenced, as all of the isolated RNA had been reverse transcribed. Profiled with immunoSEQ multiplex PCR; TCRdb holds only in-frame clones, not every one. Of around 500,000 clones detected, around 28% appear once; the ten largest clones hold around 0.065%. Sequenced material: naive CD4+ T cells from blood. The receptors come from a young man in good health.

The J gene is TRBJ2-7, the V gene TRBV5-1; no reliable D call. With 1 base removed from V and 2 bases from J, the gap between germline ends came to 10 bases. CDR1 and CDR2 from the germline V gene are SGHRS and YFSETQ. CDR3 length: 14 residues. The CDR3 DNA reads as TGCGCCAGCAGCTTGCTCCAGGCCGCCTACGAGCAGTACTTC. Translated, it gives CASSLLQAAYEQYF.

V gene TRBV4-1 combines with J gene TRBJ2-1; no clear D gene. V shed 4 bases and J shed 7 bases, with 14 bases lying between them. Germline-derived CDR1 and CDR2 are MGHRA and YSYEKL. The CDR3 totals 14 residues. DNA of the CDR3: TGCGCCAGCAGCCGATTCCTCGTGGGGAATGAGCAGTTCTTC. Translating it yields CASSRFLVGNEQFF.

This clone was counted a few times. This chain links TRBV4-2 with TRBJ2-1; D call uncertain. The CDR3 has 11 amino acids. The germline V gene has CDR1 LGHNA and CDR2 YNFKEQ. Trimming pared 3 bases from V and 7 bases from J, leaving 4 bases between. CDR3 nucleotides: TGTGCCAGCAGCCACGAGAATGAGCAGTTCTTC. It specifies CASSHENEQFF.

This chain links TRBV5-4 with TRBJ2-3; D possibly corresponds to TRBD2 (5 bases). Between the trimmed V and J ends, which lost 4 bases and 3 bases, there was a span of 15 bases. Germline V lookup: CDR1 SGHNT, CDR2 YYREEE (reference sequence). The CDR3 runs 15 residues. CDR3: CASSRDPERTDTQYF. The CDR3 DNA follows: TGTGCCAGCAGCCGGGATCCAGAAAGGACAGATACGCAGTATTTT. The variable domain in full, completed from reference TRBV5-4 and TRBJ2-3, reads ETGVTQSPTHLIKTRGQQVTLRCSSQSGHNTVSWYQQALGQGPQFIFQYYREEENGRGNFPPRFSGLQFPNYSSELNVNALELDDSALYLCASSRDPERTDTQYFGPGTRLTVL.

This clone was observed a few times. The same CDR3 can be traced to other DNA sequences in this sample. V is TRBV29-1 and J is TRBJ2-5; D gene uncertain. TRBJ2-7 explains the end of the DNA better; the J call may be wrong. Germline V lookup: CDR1 SQVTM, CDR2 ANQGSEA. This CDR3 is 11 amino acids long. CDR3 coding DNA: TGCAGCGTCGCAGAGACTTACGAGCAGTACTTC. Translation gives CSVAETYEQYF.

A few counts support this clone. The gene calls are TRBV30 and TRBJ1-2; D ambiguous. Trimming removed 0 bases from V and 6 bases from J, with 5 bases in between. CDR1 is GTSNPN and CDR2 is SVGIG in the germline V gene (reference sequence). The CDR3 has 11 amino acids. CDR3 sequence reads: CAWSVGNGYTF. The CDR3 bases are TGTGCCTGGAGTGTAGGGAATGGCTACACCTTC.

This chain connects TRBV29-1 to TRBJ2-7, with 7 bases that match TRBD2. The V gene's germline CDR1 is SQVTM and CDR2 ANQGSEA. Unmatched junction bases numbered 5, after V lost 4 bases and J lost 2 bases. The CDR3 contains 13 residues. The CDR3 is CSVAQGRAYEQYF. In nucleotides, the CDR3 is TGCAGCGTTGCCCAAGGGAGGGCCTACGAGCAGTACTTC.

This chain links TRBV5-1 with TRBJ2-5; no firm D call. The CDR3 length is 12 residues. The germline V gene encodes CDR1 SGHRS and CDR2 YFSETQ. Deletions cut 3 bases from V and 4 bases from J, with 7 bases between. The CDR3: CASSSPGETQYF. The CDR3 DNA is TGCGCCAGCAGCTCGCCGGGAGAGACCCAGTACTTC.

V gene TRBV28 combines with J gene TRBJ1-2; a possible D gene is TRBD1 (5 bases). V dropped 6 bases and J dropped 6 bases, with 17 bases sitting between them. The CDR3 runs to 14 residues. The germline gives CDR1 MDHEN, CDR2 SYDVKM. The CDR3 DNA reads TGTGCCAGCAGATCAGGGTCGGGAGGCGATGGCTACACCTTC. It translates to CASRSGSGGDGYTF.

This clone has just one count. The rearrangement uses TRBV11-2 and TRBJ2-7; possibly TRBD2 for D (6 bases). Germline V lookup: CDR1 SGHAT, CDR2 FQNNGV. V lost 3 bases and J 2 bases, leaving 17 bases between the germline ends. CDR3 size: 16 residues. CDR3 coding DNA: TGTGCCAGCAGCTTTTCCCAAGCCGGGAGCGCCTACGAGCAGTACTTC. Its protein is CASSFSQAGSAYEQYF.

This clone was found a few times. The chain employs TRBV6-5 and TRBJ2-1; a weak D match, TRBD1 (6 bases). Germline lookup yields CDR1 MNHEY and CDR2 SVGAGI. CDR3 length: 12 residues. V was clipped by 6 bases and J by 7 bases, with 10 bases between them. The DNA of the CDR3 is TGTGCCAGCAGCCGACAGGAAAATGAGCAGTTCTTC. It is translated as CASSRQENEQFF.

This clone was found a few times. The V and J genes are TRBV2 and TRBJ2-1; 10 bases match TRBD2. The CDR3 is made up of 15 amino acids. V was pared by 2 bases and J by 3 bases, with 1 base of the junction left unmatched. The germline gives CDR1 SNHLY, CDR2 FYNNEI. As DNA, the CDR3 is TGTGCCAGCAGTGAACTAGCGGGAGTCTACAATGAGCAGTTCTTC. Residues: CASSELAGVYNEQFF.

Comment on this clone: The sample carries other DNA sequences with the same CDR3. CDR3 in DNA: TGTGCCAGCAGCCTAGGTAGTTACAATGAGCAGTTCTTC. This codes for CASSLGSYNEQFF. The chain has TRBV7-9 and TRBJ2-1; D gene uncertain. V was clipped by 5 bases and J by 4 bases, with 9 bases between them. The CDR3 extends over 13 amino acids. Per the germline V gene, CDR1 is SEHNR and CDR2 is FQNEAQ (reference sequence). The full variable domain, rest sourced from reference TRBV7-9 and TRBJ2-1, is DTGVSQNPRHKITKRGQNVTFRCDPISEHNRLYWYRQTLGQGPEFLTYFQNEAQLEKSRLLSDRFSAERPKGSFSTLEIQRTEQGDSAMYLCASSLGSYNEQFFGPGTRLTVL.

The rearrangement uses TRBV10-3 and TRBJ2-5; D gene ambiguous. In germline, CDR1 is ENHRY, CDR2 SYGVKD. The CDR3 has 13 residues. V shed 1 base and J shed 5 bases, with 8 bases lying between them. The CDR3: CAISEFLEETQYF. CDR3 sequence (DNA): TGTGCCATCAGTGAGTTCCTTGAGGAGACCCAGTACTTC.

In the case of this clone: Other DNA sequences in the sample encode the same CDR3. The chain carries TRBV30 and TRBJ1-2; D possibly corresponds to TRBD1 (6 bases). V lost 3 bases to trimming and J lost 8 bases, with 22 bases between them. Germline CDR1 is GTSNPN and CDR2 is SVGIG (reference sequence). The CDR3 is 15 amino acids. Here the CDR3 reads CAWSTTGSVSGGYTF. The CDR3 DNA follows: TGTGCCTGGAGCACCACAGGGTCAGTATCCGGGGGCTACACCTTC.

There are a few counts of this clone. This chain links TRBV30 with TRBJ1-1; D perhaps matches TRBD1 (5 bases). Trimming pared 4 bases from V and 1 base from J, leaving 10 bases between. Per the germline V gene, CDR1 is GTSNPN and CDR2 is SVGIG (reference sequence). The CDR3 runs to 13 residues. CDR3 sequence: CAWKGQKNTEAFF. For the CDR3, the DNA is TGTGCCTGGAAGGGGCAGAAGAACACTGAAGCTTTCTTT. The whole variable domain, filled in from reference TRBV30 and TRBJ1-1, reads SQTIHQWPATLVQPVGSPLSLECTVEGTSNPNLYWYRQAAGRGLQLLFYSVGIGQISSEVPQNLSASRPQDRQFILSSKKLLLSDSGFYLCAWKGQKNTEAFFGQGTRLTVV.

The chain couples TRBV5-6 to TRBJ2-5, with D maybe TRBD1 (6 bases). The CDR3 runs to 13 residues. The germline V gene has CDR1 SGHDT and CDR2 YYEEEE. Trimming shortened V by 0 bases and J by 5 bases, and 8 bases separated the two germline ends. The CDR3 region has the DNA TGTGCCAGCAGCTTGGCAGGGGCCGAGACCCAGTACTTC. Amino acid sequence: CASSLAGAETQYF. Using reference TRBV5-6 and TRBJ2-5 for the parts outside the CDR3, the full variable domain is DAGVTQSPTHLIKTRGQQVTLRCSPKSGHDTVSWYQQALGQGPQFIFQYYEEEERQRGNFPDRFSGHQFPNYSSELNVNALLLGDSALYLCASSLAGAETQYFGPGTRLLVL.

The chain employs TRBV7-2 and TRBJ2-7; TRBD1 aligns across 11 bases. Trimming at V came to 8 bases and at J to 4 bases, leaving 7 bases not matched to a gene. Germline V gene lookup returns CDR1 SGHTA and CDR2 FQGNSA. This CDR3 region has 14 residues. Here the CDR3 reads CASSLGQGAYEQYF. CDR3 DNA sequence: TGTGCCAGCTCCCTTGGACAGGGGGCGTACGAGCAGTACTTC.

This chain joins TRBV30 and TRBJ1-5, with D perhaps TRBD1 (6 bases). Trimming cost V 0 bases and J 5 bases, with 14 bases left between them. There are 15 residues in the CDR3. CDR1 is GTSNPN, CDR2 SVGIG, per germline (reference sequence). The CDR3: CAWSVRLAGDQPQHF. CDR3 nucleotides: TGTGCCTGGAGTGTACGTTTGGCAGGGGATCAGCCCCAGCATTTT.

Only a few counts were recorded for this clone. The chain carries TRBV29-1 and TRBJ2-7, with D perhaps matching TRBD2 (6 bases). Germline-derived CDR1 and CDR2 are SQVTM and ANQGSEA. This CDR3 has 14 residues. The ends were cut back, 6 bases at V and 1 base at J, with 16 bases in the middle. CDR3 sequence: CSVGGGAMSYEQYF. CDR3 nucleotide sequence: TGCAGCGTAGGAGGCGGGGCGATGTCCTACGAGCAGTACTTC.

This clone showed up just a few times. The chain combines TRBV4-1 with TRBJ2-4; a weak D match, TRBD2 (5 bases). CDR3 length equals 17 residues. Per the germline V gene, CDR1 is MGHRA and CDR2 is YSYEKL. The V and J ends lost 4 bases and 1 base respectively, with 17 bases between them. CDR3 in amino acids: CASSLPPGKGAKNIQYF. The CDR3 bases are TGCGCCAGCAGCCTTCCTCCGGGGAAAGGGGCCAAAAACATTCAGTACTTC.

In DNA form, the CDR3 reads TGTGCCAGCAGCCCTACTAGCGCGAGCACAGATACGCAGTATTTT. Translation: CASSPTSASTDTQYF. This sequence joins TRBV7-9 and TRBJ2-3; TRBD2 aligns across 7 bases. Germline trimming cut 5 bases from V and 0 bases from J; bases unmatched to any gene: 5. CDR1 and CDR2 (germline): SEHNR, FQNEAQ (reference sequence). The CDR3 runs 15 residues.

V is TRBV29-1 and J is TRBJ2-5; D may be TRBD1 (5 bases). The end of the DNA is better explained by TRBJ2-7, so the J call may be wrong. CDR3 length equals 14 residues. From germline, CDR1 is SQVTM and CDR2 ANQGSEA. CDR3 sequence: CSVNDRRVPYEQYF. In DNA form, the CDR3 reads TGCAGCGTAAACGACAGAAGAGTACCCTACGAGCAGTACTTC.

This clone was picked up a small number of times. The J gene is TRBJ2-1, the V gene TRBV29-1; TRBD1 matches 11 bases. Germline-derived CDR1 and CDR2 are SQVTM and ANQGSEA. The CDR3 sequence is 13 residues long. J lost 4 bases, V lost 7 bases, and 3 bases had no gene match. Here the CDR3 reads CSAGTGGYNEQFF. The CDR3 region has the DNA TGCAGCGCCGGGACAGGGGGGTACAATGAGCAGTTCTTC.

The CDR3 DNA reads as TGCAGCGTTGCACAGGGGGCCGGGGCCAACGTCCTGACTTTC. Its translation: CSVAQGAGANVLTF. The chain combines TRBV29-1 with TRBJ2-6, with 9 bases that match TRBD1. This CDR3 spans 14 amino acids. The germline V gene has CDR1 SQVTM and CDR2 ANQGSEA. J gave up 4 bases and V 4 bases, and 2 bases lay outside the gene matches.